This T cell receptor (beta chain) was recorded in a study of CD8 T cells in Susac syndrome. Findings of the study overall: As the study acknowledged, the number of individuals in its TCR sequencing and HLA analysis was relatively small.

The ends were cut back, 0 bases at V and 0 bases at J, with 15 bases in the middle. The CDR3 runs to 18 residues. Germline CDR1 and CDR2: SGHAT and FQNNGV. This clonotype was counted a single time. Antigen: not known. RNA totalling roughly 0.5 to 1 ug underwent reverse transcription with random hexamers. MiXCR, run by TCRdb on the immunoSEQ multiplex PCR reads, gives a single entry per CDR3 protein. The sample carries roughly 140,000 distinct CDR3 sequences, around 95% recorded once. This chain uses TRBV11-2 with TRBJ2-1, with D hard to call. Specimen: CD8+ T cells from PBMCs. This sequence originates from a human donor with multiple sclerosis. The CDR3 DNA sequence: TGTGCCAGCAGCTTAGATGGATTTGGGGAAAGCTCCTACAATGAGCAGTTCTTC. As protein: CASSLDGFGESSYNEQFF.